What follows are 25 T cell receptor beta chains derived from one specimen sequenced in a study of sequential checkpoint blockade in melanoma. Specified treatment: randomized to nivolumab then ipilimumab (arm A) or the reverse (arm B). Repertoires were generated with immunoSEQ multiplex PCR, while TCRdb's copy carries only in-frame clones and drops some. Of about 18,000 clones listed, around 70% were seen once; the top ten hold 4.8%. Specimen: tumor tissue (inferred from file names), collected from a patient given nivolumab and ipilimumab in sequence. The receptors originated from a human donor with melanoma.

The CDR3 region is CASSYSAATNEKLFF. The CDR3 DNA sequence: TGTGCCAGCAGTTACTCGGCTGCAACTAATGAAAAACTGTTTTTT. This rearrangement joins TRBV6-8 to TRBJ1-4, with D hard to call. The CDR3 has 15 amino acids. Germline V lookup: CDR1 MNHGY, CDR2 SAAAGT. The V and J ends lost 0 bases and 0 bases respectively, with 5 bases between them.

V usage is TRBV11-3 and J usage is TRBJ2-3; 8 nucleotides match TRBD2. The CDR3 contains 17 residues. The ends lost 5 bases at V and 2 bases at J; junction bases unmatched: 12. The germline gives CDR1 SGHNT, CDR2 YENEEA. For the CDR3, the DNA is TGTGCCAGCAGCCGGTGGCAGAAAGCGGGAGACACAGATACGCAGTATTTT. Its protein is CASSRWQKAGDTDTQYF.

The chain links TRBV6-8 to TRBJ1-5; 7 bases are a match to TRBD1. Germline CDR1 MNHGY, CDR2 SAAAGT. The CDR3 loop spans 17 amino acids. V was pared by 9 bases and J by 4 bases, with 18 bases of the junction left unmatched. CDR3 in amino acids: CASPLGRAGGGNQPQHF. DNA of the CDR3: TGTGCCAGTCCCTTAGGTAGGGCAGGGGGGGGGAATCAGCCCCAGCATTTT.

This chain links TRBV18 with TRBJ2-3; 10 bases are a match to TRBD1. The ends lost 6 bases at V and 5 bases at J; junction bases unmatched: 8. The CDR3 is made up of 15 amino acids. Looked up from germline, CDR1 is KGHSH and CDR2 is LQKENI. CDR3 loop: CASSGQGGQGDTQYF. The DNA of the CDR3 is TGTGCCAGCTCCGGACAGGGGGGCCAAGGAGATACGCAGTATTTT.

The genes are TRBV5-1 and TRBJ2-3, with D perhaps TRBD2 (6 bases). Germline loops: CDR1 SGHRS, CDR2 YFSETQ. V was cut by 3 bases and J by 0 bases, with 8 bases left in between. The CDR3 is 14 residues long. The CDR3 protein is CASSSGTSTDTQYF. The CDR3 DNA sequence: TGCGCCAGCAGCTCAGGGACTAGCACAGATACGCAGTATTTT.

CDR3 nucleotides: TGTGCCAGCAGCTCCCCGGGACAGGGGGTACACATTCAGTACTTC. It codes for CASSSPGQGVHIQYF. The rearrangement joins TRBV7-5 to TRBJ2-4; TRBD1 is the table's D call and was not checked against the DNA. TRBV7-5 is a known pseudogene. This CDR3 has 15 amino acids.

The V call is TRBV19, the J call TRBJ1-1, with D unresolved. The V gene lost 5 bases and the J gene lost 4 bases, with 11 bases spanning the gap. Germline V lookup: CDR1 LNHDA, CDR2 SQIVND (reference sequence). The length of the CDR3 is 13 residues. CDR3 residues: CASSVTKGTEAFF. The CDR3 nucleotides are TGTGCCAGTAGTGTGACAAAGGGCACTGAAGCTTTCTTT.

The chain recombines TRBV11-3 with TRBJ2-1; possibly TRBD1 or TRBD2 for D (5 bases each). The CDR3 loop spans 16 amino acids. V was pared by 2 bases and J by 2 bases, with 13 bases between. Looked up from germline, CDR1 is SGHNT and CDR2 is YENEEA. The DNA of the CDR3 is TGTGCCAGCAGCTTACTAAGTCGGGGACCCTACAATGAGCAGTTCTTC. The encoded protein is CASSLLSRGPYNEQFF. Using reference TRBV11-3 and TRBJ2-1 for the parts outside the CDR3, the full variable domain is EAGVVQSPRYKIIEKKQPVAFWCNPISGHNTLYWYLQNLGQGPELLIRYENEEAVDDSQLPKDRFSAERLKGVDSTLKIQPAELGDSAVYLCASSLLSRGPYNEQFFGPGTRLTVL.

The chain has TRBV6-8 and TRBJ2-1; no reliable D call. This CDR3 has 12 residues. Germline V lookup: CDR1 MNHGY, CDR2 SAAAGT. V lost 6 bases, J lost 6 bases, and 9 bases lay in between. This chain's CDR3 is CASSIRSNEQFF. Here the CDR3 DNA reads TGTGCCAGCAGCATTCGGTCCAATGAGCAGTTCTTC.

This clone is a singleton in its sample. The chain recombines TRBV15 with TRBJ2-5; D perhaps matches TRBD2 (6 bases). Germline CDR1 and CDR2: LNHNV and YYDKDF (reference sequence). The CDR3 spans 18 residues. Trimming left V 3 bases short and J 5 bases short, with 25 bases between. CDR3 loop: CATSRGSSESTLRETQYF. DNA of the CDR3: TGTGCCACCAGCAGGGGCTCTAGCGAGTCTACGCTACGGGAGACCCAGTACTTC.

The V gene is TRBV11-3, the J gene TRBJ1-6, with TRBD1 matching over 8 bases. This CDR3 has 17 residues. V trimming: 3 bases; J trimming: 5 bases; junction bases outside the gene matches: 9. The germline gives CDR1 SGHNT, CDR2 YENEEA. The CDR3 region is CASSLEFGTGDNSPLHF. CDR3 DNA: TGTGCCAGCAGCTTGGAATTTGGGACAGGTGATAATTCACCCCTCCACTTT. Full variable domain (rest looked up from reference TRBV11-3 and TRBJ1-6): EAGVVQSPRYKIIEKKQPVAFWCNPISGHNTLYWYLQNLGQGPELLIRYENEEAVDDSQLPKDRFSAERLKGVDSTLKIQPAELGDSAVYLCASSLEFGTGDNSPLHFGNGTRLTVT.

In this sample, this clone turned up a few times. The chain employs TRBV6-8 and TRBJ1-3, with D possibly being TRBD1 (5 bases). The CDR3 runs 14 residues. Trimming removed 5 bases at V and 11 bases at J, with 19 bases between. Germline values: CDR1 MNHGY, CDR2 SAAAGT. Here the CDR3 reads CASSELGRQPAIYF. The CDR3 DNA reads TGTGCCAGCAGTGAGCTGGGACGTCAACCCGCCATATATTTT.

The chain has TRBV23-1 and TRBJ2-3; a possible D gene is TRBD2 (5 bases). TRBV23-1 is assigned to the ORF class and has an uncertain function. V lost 6 bases and J lost 2, with 12 bases in between. The CDR3 is 14 amino acids. The CDR3 bases are TGCGCCAGCAGCCCGAGCGGACTCACAGATACGCAGTATTTT. The encoded protein is CASSPSGLTDTQYF.

This chain joins TRBV19 and TRBJ1-1, with 7 bases matching TRBD1. Unmatched junction bases numbered 6, after V lost 5 bases and J lost 0 bases. From germline, CDR1 is LNHDA and CDR2 SQIVND (reference sequence). CDR3 size: 15 residues. CDR3 residues: CASSDRQGMNTEAFF. The CDR3 bases are TGTGCCAGTAGTGACCGACAGGGTATGAACACTGAAGCTTTCTTT.

This sequence joins TRBV29-1 and TRBJ1-2, with a possible D match to TRBD1 (5 bases). Trimming stripped 5 bases from V and 5 bases from J, with 12 bases between. The CDR3 is 12 amino acids. Germline CDR1 and CDR2: SQVTM and ANQGSEA. Written as DNA, the CDR3 is TGCAGCGTTCGGGGAACAGGTTATGGCTACACCTTC. It yields the protein CSVRGTGYGYTF.

This sequence joins TRBV18 and TRBJ2-7; TRBD2 matches at 10 bases. V lost 3 bases to trimming and J lost 0 bases; unmatched junction nucleotides: 5. The CDR3 length is 16 residues. Germline V lookup: CDR1 KGHSH, CDR2 LQKENI. In DNA, the CDR3 is TGTGCCAGCTCACCGGCACTAGCGGGGAGCTCCTACGAGCAGTACTTC. It translates to CASSPALAGSSYEQYF.

V usage is TRBV18 and J usage is TRBJ1-5; 9 bases line up with TRBD1. Germline loops: CDR1 KGHSH, CDR2 LQKENI. Germline trimming cut 1 base from V and 6 bases from J; bases unmatched to any gene: 7. The CDR3 runs 16 residues. The CDR3 sequence: CASSPLGQGQGQPQHF. The CDR3 coding sequence is TGTGCCAGCTCACCACTTGGACAGGGACAGGGTCAGCCCCAGCATTTT.

This clone was picked up one time. The chain recombines TRBV7-1 with TRBJ2-2; D ambiguous. TRBV7-1 is treated as an ORF (open reading frame) with a function not yet certain. The CDR3 loop spans 15 amino acids. With 4 bases removed from V and 6 bases from J, the gap between germline ends came to 15 bases. The CDR3 reads CASSLGSVWAGELFF. The CDR3 DNA reads TGTGCCAGCAGCTTAGGGTCCGTATGGGCCGGGGAGCTGTTTTTT.

The J gene is TRBJ1-2, the V gene TRBV23-1; D is ambiguous. TRBV23-1 is marked as an open reading frame, function uncertain. V was clipped by 2 bases and J by 3 bases, with 16 bases between them. This CDR3 has 16 residues. CDR3 residues: CASSQPRGVDYYGYTF. CDR3 DNA: TGCGCCAGCAGTCAACCGCGCGGCGTCGACTACTATGGCTACACCTTC.

The gene calls are TRBV6-7 and TRBJ1-1; D is unresolved. TRBV6-7 is classed as an ORF, of uncertain function. The V gene lost 6 bases and the J gene lost 3 bases, with 14 bases spanning the gap. CDR3 length equals 14 residues. The CDR3 is CASSLQERDTEAFF. The DNA of the CDR3 is TGTGCCAGCAGCCTACAAGAAAGGGACACTGAAGCTTTCTTT.

The chain recombines TRBV25-1 with TRBJ2-6, with D possibly being TRBD1 or TRBD2 (5 bases each). CDR1 and CDR2 (germline): MGHDK, SYGVNS. CDR3 length: 15 amino acids. The V gene lost 2 bases and the J gene lost 2 bases, with 7 bases spanning the gap. The DNA of the CDR3 is TGTGCCAGCAGTGAAGGGGGTCCTGGGGCCAACGTCCTGACTTTC. It yields the protein CASSEGGPGANVLTF.

The CDR3 loop reads CAWTRDFASGNTIYF. As DNA, the CDR3 is TGTGCCTGGACCCGTGACTTCGCCTCTGGAAACACCATATATTTT. The V and J genes are TRBV30 and TRBJ1-3; no clear D gene. Germline-derived CDR1 and CDR2 are GTSNPN and SVGIG (reference sequence). V lost 4 bases to trimming and J lost 0 bases, with 13 bases between them. This CDR3 has 15 amino acids.

V is TRBV7-8 and J is TRBJ2-1; D might be TRBD2 (5 bases). CDR3 length: 16 residues. Germline V gene data show CDR1 as SGHVS and CDR2 as FQNEAQ. V shed 8 bases and J shed 3 bases, with 20 bases lying between them. In nucleotides, the CDR3 is TGTGCCAGCGCTCCGGGAAGGGCAGCTGACTACAATGAGCAGTTCTTC. This translates into CASAPGRAADYNEQFF.

CDR3: CASHPSGAKGETQYF. The CDR3 coding sequence is TGTGCCAGTCACCCGTCCGGGGCGAAAGGGGAGACCCAGTACTTC. The V gene is TRBV6-8, the J gene TRBJ2-5; D tentatively reads TRBD1 or TRBD2 (5 bases each). The germline CDR1 and CDR2 sequences are MNHGY and SAAAGT. This CDR3 comprises 15 residues. V was shortened by 9 bases and J by 5 bases, with 22 bases between the two germline ends.

This clone has just one count. The rearrangement links TRBV19 to TRBJ2-5, with TRBD1 matching over 10 bases. CDR1 and CDR2 from the germline V gene are LNHDA and SQIVND (reference sequence). V was pared by 1 base and J by 4 bases, with 3 bases of the junction left unmatched. The CDR3 is made up of 15 amino acids. CDR3 sequence (DNA): TGTGCCAGTAGTATAGTTGGGACAGGGGTAGAGACCCAGTACTTC. As protein: CASSIVGTGVETQYF.